The clone carrying this T cell receptor (beta chain) was counted a few times. What it binds is unknown. The data stem from a study of T-cell reconstitution after alpha-beta-depleted transplantation in children. This sample's TCRbeta library carried unique molecular identifier barcodes. TCRdb redid the calling of the PCR reads with MiXCR, one entry per CDR3 protein. Among hundreds of thousands of distinct CDR3 sequences listed, around 16% were seen once. Germline V gives CDR1 SQVTM, CDR2 ANQGSEA. Trimming took off 6 bases at V and 1 base at J, with 12 bases between the two ends. This CDR3 spans 13 amino acids. Broader study findings: Counts and diversity of T cells one year after transplant came mostly from newly produced T cells. Approximately two months post-transplant, alpha-beta T cells reportedly originated from several hundred expanded graft clones.

This sample comprised PBMCs, mostly from graft donor cells, obtained 360 days after TCRalphabeta/CD19-depleted stem cell transplant. This clonotype was sampled from a boy younger than two who had a stem cell transplant for Wiskott-Aldrich syndrome, so the T cells may come from the graft donor. The J gene is TRBJ2-5, the V gene TRBV29-1; D perhaps matches TRBD2 (5 bases). The CDR3 reads CSVRRGLQETQYF. The CDR3 nucleotides are TGCAGCGTCCGACGGGGTCTCCAAGAGACCCAGTACTTC.